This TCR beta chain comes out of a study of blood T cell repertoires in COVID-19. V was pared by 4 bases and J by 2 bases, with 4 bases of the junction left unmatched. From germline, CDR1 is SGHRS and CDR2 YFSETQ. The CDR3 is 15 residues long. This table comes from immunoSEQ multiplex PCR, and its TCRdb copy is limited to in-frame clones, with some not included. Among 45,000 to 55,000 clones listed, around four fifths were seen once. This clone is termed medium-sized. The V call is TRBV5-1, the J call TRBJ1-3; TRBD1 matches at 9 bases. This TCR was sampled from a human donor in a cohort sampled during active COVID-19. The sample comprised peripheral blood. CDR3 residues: CASSAWTGAGNTIYF. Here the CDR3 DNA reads TGCGCCAGCAGCGCATGGACAGGGGCTGGAAACACCATATATTTT. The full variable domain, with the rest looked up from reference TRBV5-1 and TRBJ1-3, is KAGVTQTPRYLIKTRGQQVTLSCSPISGHRSVSWYQQTPGQGLQFLFEYFSETQRNKGNFPGRFSGRQFSNSRSEMNVSTLELGDSALYLCASSAWTGAGNTIYFGEGSWLTVV.